This T cell receptor beta chain emerged from a study of blood T cell repertoires in COVID-19. Profiled with immunoSEQ multiplex PCR; TCRdb holds only in-frame clones, not every one. Among about 190,000 clones listed, approximately 91% were seen once. The CDR3 contains 13 residues. Germline CDR1 reads SGDLS; CDR2 reads YYNGEE. V shed 3 bases and J 5 bases; nucleotides not matched to a gene: 1. This sequence joins TRBV9 and TRBJ2-7, with 11 positions matching TRBD2. The sequence came from a man younger than 40 with acute or convalescent COVID-19. The sample taken for sequencing was peripheral blood. The CDR3 spells CASSATSGNEQYF. Here the CDR3 DNA reads TGTGCCAGCAGCGCGACTAGCGGGAACGAGCAGTACTTC.